Listed here are 12 T cell receptor beta chains from one sample, sequenced in a study of control samples from healthy donors and cancer patients. Repertoires were generated with immunoSEQ multiplex PCR, while TCRdb's copy carries only in-frame clones and drops some. The sample has approximately 50,000 clones, around 87% seen once. The sample was PBMCs. The origin of the receptors is a woman aged 55-70 years with lung cancer.

This chain connects TRBV6-2 or TRBV6-3 to TRBJ1-1; 8 bases agree with TRBD1. Germline assignment: CDR1 MNHEY and CDR2 SVGEGT. This CDR3 is built from 15 residues. V trimming: 2 bases; J trimming: 6 bases; junction bases outside the gene matches: 8. CDR3 DNA sequence: TGTGCCAGCAGTTACAGCAGGGGGCCGGAGGCTGAAGCTTTCTTT. This translates into CASSYSRGPEAEAFF.

V is TRBV24-1 and J is TRBJ2-1, with D maybe TRBD2 (5 bases). V was cut by 9 bases and J by 6 bases, with 14 bases left in between. CDR3 length equals 13 residues. The V gene's germline CDR1 is KGHDR and CDR2 SFDVKD. The CDR3 here is CATEGPVSNEQFF. The CDR3 nucleotides are TGTGCCACCGAGGGTCCGGTATCCAATGAGCAGTTCTTC.

This rearrangement joins TRBV19 to TRBJ2-7; D gene ambiguous. The CDR3 is 14 residues long. Germline CDR1 is LNHDA and CDR2 is SQIVND (reference sequence). V was pared by 4 bases and J by 2 bases, with 12 bases between. The CDR3 reads CASSKRALTYEQYF. The DNA for the CDR3 is TGTGCCAGTAGTAAACGCGCCTTGACCTACGAGCAGTACTTC.

V and J are TRBV2 and TRBJ2-3, with D uncertain. V was trimmed by 4 bases and J by 3 bases, leaving 8 bases between them. The CDR3 has 13 residues. Germline CDR1 SNHLY, CDR2 FYNNEI. The CDR3 protein is CASSAGGTDTQYF. The CDR3 coding sequence is TGTGCCAGCAGTGCAGGTGGGACAGATACGCAGTATTTT.

V usage is TRBV6-5 and J usage is TRBJ1-2; 8 nucleotides match TRBD1. This CDR3 spans 15 amino acids. Trimming took 4 bases from V and 2 from J; bases not matched to a gene: 6. Looked up from germline, CDR1 is MNHEY and CDR2 is SVGAGI. CDR3 sequence (DNA): TGTGCCAGCAGTTCTAAGGCAGGGGGCAACTATGGCTACACCTTC. Protein sequence: CASSSKAGGNYGYTF.

The genes are TRBV9 and TRBJ2-2; no firm D call. The germline V gene encodes CDR1 SGDLS and CDR2 YYNGEE. V lost 1 base to trimming and J lost 5 bases, with 9 bases between them. This CDR3 region has 14 residues. CDR3 protein: CASSVQMRTGELFF. As DNA, the CDR3 is TGTGCCAGCAGCGTACAGATGAGGACCGGGGAGCTGTTTTTT.

The rearrangement uses TRBV11-2 and TRBJ1-4; 7 bases are a match to TRBD1. With 6 bases clipped from V and 8 bases from J, the junction kept 6 bases outside the gene matches. The germline V gene encodes CDR1 SGHAT and CDR2 FQNNGV. The CDR3 is 13 residues long. CDR3 in DNA: TGTGCCAGCAGTAGACAGGGTCGCGAAAAACTGTTTTTT. It translates to CASSRQGREKLFF. The entire variable domain, with the rest obtained from reference TRBV11-2 and TRBJ1-4, is as follows: EAGVAQSPRYKIIEKRQSVAFWCNPISGHATLYWYQQILGQGPKLLIQFQNNGVVDDSQLPKDRFSAERLKGVDSTLKIQPAKLEDSAVYLCASSRQGREKLFFGSGTQLSVL.

The gene calls are TRBV18 and TRBJ1-5; tentatively, D is TRBD1 (6 bases). Germline CDR1 and CDR2: KGHSH and LQKENI. V lost 5 bases, J lost 7 bases, and 15 bases lay in between. This CDR3 spans 14 amino acids. CDR3 in DNA: TGTGCCAGCTCAGCCGGGGGCGCCGAACAGCCCCAGCATTTT. It is translated as CASSAGGAEQPQHF.

The chain carries TRBV27 and TRBJ1-5, with 8 bases that match TRBD1. The ends lost 1 base at V and 4 bases at J; junction bases unmatched: 6. This CDR3 comprises 16 residues. Germline CDR1 and CDR2: MNHEY and SMNVEV (reference sequence). The CDR3, as DNA: TGTGCCAGCAGTTTATGGGGTGGGACAGGTAATCAGCCCCAGCATTTT. Protein: CASSLWGGTGNQPQHF.

This sequence joins TRBV18 and TRBJ2-5; D is tentatively TRBD1 or TRBD2 (5 bases each). The germline gives CDR1 KGHSH, CDR2 LQKENI. This CDR3 comprises 14 residues. Trimming pared 1 base from V and 5 bases from J, leaving 11 bases between. DNA of the CDR3: TGTGCCAGCTCACCACAGGGGACCCGGGAGACCCAGTACTTC. Protein product: CASSPQGTRETQYF.

V is TRBV6-1 and J is TRBJ2-3; tentatively, D is TRBD1 (5 bases). The germline V gene has CDR1 MNHNS and CDR2 SASEGT. V lost 2 bases to trimming and J lost 0 bases, with 9 bases between them. The CDR3 loop spans 15 amino acids. CDR3 bases: TGTGCCAGCAGTGAAAGACAGCCTAGCACAGATACGCAGTATTTT. Translated: CASSERQPSTDTQYF.

The chain couples TRBV13 to TRBJ1-1, with TRBD1 matching 7 bases. Germline V CDR1 and CDR2: PRHDT, FYEKMQ (reference sequence). Trimming took 4 bases from V and 7 from J; bases not matched to a gene: 9. The CDR3 is 14 amino acids. The CDR3 DNA sequence: TGTGCCAGCAGCTCAAATAGGGGGCGTGGTGAAGCTTTCTTT. Protein product: CASSSNRGRGEAFF.